A single sample gave rise to the 17 T cell receptor beta chains below, sequenced in a study of T cell responses to AZD1222 COVID-19 vaccine. Measured with immunoSEQ multiplex PCR; TCRdb has only the in-frame clones, and not every one. This sample has about 180,000 clones; 80% to 90% occur once, and the top ten carry less than 0.55%. The specimen was peripheral blood, collected on day 0 of AZD1222 vaccination. All receptors derive from an adult in good health.

V is TRBV11-2 and J is TRBJ1-5, with 7 bases that match TRBD1. The germline V gene has CDR1 SGHAT and CDR2 FQNNGV. V was clipped by 5 bases and J by 2 bases; unmatched bases: 6. This CDR3 is built from 15 residues. Here the CDR3 DNA reads TGTGCCAGCAGCGGGGGAACAGGGGGCAATCAGCCCCAGCATTTT. It is translated as CASSGGTGGNQPQHF.

The chain links TRBV7-3 to TRBJ2-1; D is possibly TRBD2 (6 bases). CDR3 length: 14 amino acids. V was clipped by 2 bases and J by 5 bases, with 10 bases between them. Germline CDR1 SGHTA, CDR2 FQGTGA. In DNA form, the CDR3 reads TGTGCCAGCAGCTTAGCGGGGATGAACAATGAGCAGTTCTTC. Translating it yields CASSLAGMNNEQFF. Looking up the rest from reference TRBV7-3 and TRBJ2-1 gives the full variable domain: GAGVSQTPSNKVTEKGKYVELRCDPISGHTALYWYRQSLGQGPEFLIYFQGTGAADDSGLPNDRFFAVRPEGSVSTLKIQRTERGDSAVYLCASSLAGMNNEQFFGPGTRLTVL.

The chain couples TRBV18 to TRBJ1-2; possibly TRBD1 for D (6 bases). This CDR3 has 15 residues. Germline CDR1 is KGHSH and CDR2 is LQKENI. V lost 7 bases to trimming and J lost 6 bases, with 21 bases between them. In DNA form, the CDR3 reads TGTGCCAGCTTAAACCAAGGGGGGCGCGAACATGGCTACACCTTC. It encodes CASLNQGGREHGYTF. Using reference TRBV18 and TRBJ1-2 for the parts outside the CDR3, the full variable domain is NAGVMQNPRHLVRRRGQEARLRCSPMKGHSHVYWYRQLPEEGLKFMVYLQKENIIDESGMPKERFSAEFPKEGPSILRIQQVVRGDSAAYFCASLNQGGREHGYTFGSGTRLTVV.

Note on this clone: Other DNA sequences in this sample translate to the same CDR3. The chain employs TRBV9 and TRBJ2-3; unclear D gene. Germline V CDR1 and CDR2: SGDLS, YYNGEE. Trimming removed 0 bases from V and 4 bases from J, with 3 bases in between. This CDR3 has 12 residues. DNA for the CDR3: TGTGCCAGCAGCGTAGGTGCAGATACGCAGTATTTT. Its translation: CASSVGADTQYF.

The chain recombines TRBV19 with TRBJ2-3; either TRBD1 or TRBD2 may supply D (5 bases each). V was pared by 0 bases and J by 5 bases, with 15 bases between. This CDR3 is 16 amino acids long. From germline, CDR1 is LNHDA and CDR2 SQIVND (reference sequence). The CDR3 sequence is CASSIDQGVAGDTQYF. The CDR3 nucleotides are TGTGCCAGTAGTATAGACCAGGGAGTTGCTGGAGATACGCAGTATTTT.

A word on this clone: A much larger clone lies one base from this, so it may be a read error. This CDR3 is also generated by other DNA sequences in the sample. This sequence joins TRBV7-9 and TRBJ1-5; the D is unclear. From germline, CDR1 is SEHNR and CDR2 FQNEAQ (reference sequence). Trimming pared 1 base from V and 2 bases from J, leaving 6 bases between. The CDR3 is made up of 14 amino acids. CDR3 nucleotides: TGTGCCAGCAGCTTAGGGACGGGCAATCAGCCCCAGCATTTT. This translates into CASSLGTGNQPQHF.

V gene TRBV4-3 combines with J gene TRBJ1-6; no definite D call. CDR3 length equals 16 residues. Trimming stripped 2 bases from V and 0 bases from J, with 8 bases between. Germline V CDR1 and CDR2: LGHNA, YSLEER. This chain's CDR3 is CASSQRRSSYNSPLHF. DNA for the CDR3: TGCGCCAGCAGCCAACGGCGGAGCTCCTATAATTCACCCCTCCACTTT.

This chain connects TRBV6-1 to TRBJ1-4, with 9 positions matching TRBD1. Germline V gives CDR1 MNHNS, CDR2 SASEGT. This CDR3 region has 14 residues. J gave up 7 bases and V 10 bases, and 10 bases lay outside the gene matches. The CDR3 DNA reads as TGTGCCACCGAATCCGGGACAGGGTTTGAAAAACTGTTTTTT. It is translated as CATESGTGFEKLFF.

In this sample, this clone turned up a few times. The chain carries TRBV28 and TRBJ2-7, with TRBD1 as a possible D gene (5 bases). The germline V gene encodes CDR1 MDHEN and CDR2 SYDVKM. The CDR3 is 15 residues long. Trimming removed 5 bases from V and 0 bases from J, with 14 bases in between. The CDR3, as DNA: TGTGCCAGCAGTCCCCCCGACAGTGCCTCCTACGAGCAGTACTTC. Translated: CASSPPDSASYEQYF.

The chain couples TRBV10-3 to TRBJ2-6, with D possibly being TRBD1 or TRBD2 (5 bases each). Trimming took 10 bases from V and 0 from J, leaving 16 bases between them. The CDR3 sequence is 16 residues long. CDR1 and CDR2 (germline): ENHRY, SYGVKD. For the CDR3, the DNA is TGTGCCACCCAATGGGACGCCAGCTCTGGGGCCAACGTCCTGACTTTC. This sequence encodes CATQWDASSGANVLTF.

This clone was counted only a few times. The chain links TRBV20-1 to TRBJ1-1, with D tentatively TRBD1 (5 bases). CDR1 is DFQATT, CDR2 SNEGSKA, per germline (reference sequence). The ends were cut back, 3 bases at V and 3 bases at J, with 5 bases in the middle. The CDR3 has 11 amino acids. The CDR3 here is CSARGDTEAFF. In nucleotides, the CDR3 is TGCAGTGCTAGGGGGGACACTGAAGCTTTCTTT.

The chain employs TRBV11-2 and TRBJ2-1, with D unresolved. CDR1 is SGHAT and CDR2 is FQNNGV in the germline V gene. V gave up 8 bases and J gave up 4 bases, with 12 bases separating them. The CDR3 has 13 residues. CDR3 sequence: CASGLGRYNEQFF. The DNA for the CDR3 is TGTGCCAGCGGATTAGGAAGATACAATGAGCAGTTCTTC. The whole variable domain, remainder taken from reference TRBV11-2 and TRBJ2-1, is EAGVAQSPRYKIIEKRQSVAFWCNPISGHATLYWYQQILGQGPKLLIQFQNNGVVDDSQLPKDRFSAERLKGVDSTLKIQPAKLEDSAVYLCASGLGRYNEQFFGPGTRLTVL.

This clone showed up just once. In DNA, the CDR3 is TGTGCCAGCAGAGACGGGAATCAGCCCCAGCATTTT. Its translation: CASRDGNQPQHF. The chain uses TRBV28 and TRBJ1-5; D is unresolved. CDR3 length equals 12 residues. Per germline, CDR1 MDHEN and CDR2 SYDVKM. V gave up 6 bases and J gave up 4 bases, with 7 bases separating them.

This chain joins TRBV19 and TRBJ1-4, with D unresolved. The CDR3 extends over 16 amino acids. V dropped 5 bases and J dropped 1 base, with 14 bases sitting between them. CDR1 is LNHDA, CDR2 SQIVND, per germline (reference sequence). The CDR3 loop is CASSPTAGITNEKLFF. CDR3 bases: TGTGCCAGTAGTCCAACTGCGGGAATAACTAATGAAAAACTGTTTTTT.

This rearrangement joins TRBV12-3 or TRBV12-4 to TRBJ1-1; D gene uncertain. The CDR3 length is 13 residues. V lost 5 bases and J lost 0, with 7 bases in between. The CDR3 nucleotides read TGTGCCAGCAGTGTATACATGAACACTGAAGCTTTCTTT. This codes for CASSVYMNTEAFF.

V is TRBV18 and J is TRBJ2-5, with TRBD2 as a possible D gene (6 bases). Trimming took 6 bases from V and 5 from J, leaving 13 bases between them. The CDR3 consists of 13 residues. Germline V gene lookup returns CDR1 KGHSH and CDR2 LQKENI. The CDR3 sequence: CASSLFRGETQYF. As DNA, the CDR3 is TGTGCCAGCTCGCTTTTCCGGGGGGAGACCCAGTACTTC.

The chain links TRBV13 to TRBJ2-5, with 10 bases matching TRBD2. Trimming took 5 bases from V and 4 from J; bases not matched to a gene: 19. This CDR3 is 19 amino acids long. Germline-derived CDR1 and CDR2 are PRHDT and FYEKMQ (reference sequence). The CDR3 protein is CASSNYRGIGLAGAETQYF. In DNA, the CDR3 is TGTGCCAGCAGCAACTACAGGGGGATTGGGCTAGCGGGAGCAGAGACCCAGTACTTC.